This T cell receptor beta chain stems from a study of blood T cell repertoires in COVID-19. About the research overall: Spain, Italy and the United States supplied samples that represented acute and convalescent COVID-19. The analysed material was cDNA or gDNA that came from T cells, B-cell-depleted T cells, or PBMCs.

In the authors' workflow: Reference gene primer amplification in the assay estimated nucleated cell counts. Data came from immunoSEQ multiplex PCR; TCRdb stores just in-frame clones and leaves some out. The DNA was the basis for D and trimming; V, J and clone size are from that table. The data contain 250,000 to 300,000 clones, 75% to 90% of them singletons. Worth noting for this clone: At one of its ends the junction is not consistent with the germline gene, which may arise from a read error.

Germline loops: CDR1 KGHDR, CDR2 SFDVKD. This CDR3 has 12 residues. Source material: peripheral blood. The chain joins TRBV24-1 to TRBJ2-4, with TRBD1 matching 7 bases. The clonotype originates from a woman aged 65 to 85 with acute or convalescent COVID-19. The CDR3 protein is CAPPGTANVQYF. DNA of the CDR3: TGTGCCCCCCCTGGGACAGCAAACGTTCAGTACTTC.